Sequencing of this T cell receptor beta chain was carried out in a study of blood T cell repertoires in COVID-19. TCRdb keeps only in-frame clones here, not all; method: immunoSEQ multiplex PCR. This table holds roughly 380,000 clones, about nine tenths found once. Contact with a PCR-confirmed or clinician-diagnosed COVID-19 case occurred within 2 weeks of entry. The CDR3 length is 13 residues. The V gene's germline CDR1 is KGHDR and CDR2 SFDVKD. The ends were cut back, 9 bases at V and 1 base at J, with 9 bases in the middle. V is TRBV24-1 and J is TRBJ2-1; D uncertain. Sequencing input: PBMCs or T cells enriched from blood (not recorded which). The TCR originated in a woman in her 30s who had been exposed to COVID-19. CDR3 protein: CATHERSYNEQFF. In nucleotides, the CDR3 is TGTGCCACCCACGAGAGATCCTACAATGAGCAGTTCTTC.